These 2 T cell receptor beta chains originate from one sample sequenced in a study of blood T cells in healthy people across ages. A second roughly 7 to 12 cycle PCR used barcoded and J-beta primers. One entry per CDR3 protein results from TCRdb running MiXCR on the 5' RACE reads. The sample lists about 510,000 distinct CDR3 sequences, around 27% seen once, with approximately 3.6% in the top ten. The sample also formed part of further work on T cells of mothers and their children.

Sequencing was carried out using blood. These receptors were taken from a boy aged 2 to 10 in good health.

This clonotype came up many times. CDR3 DNA sequence: TGTGCCAGCAGCTTACTCGGATCGTACAATGAGCAGTTCTTC. Amino acid sequence: CASSLLGSYNEQFF. The chain employs TRBV7-2 and TRBJ2-1, with D uncertain. Trimming shortened V by 2 bases and J by 4 bases, and 9 bases separated the two germline ends. The length of the CDR3 is 14 residues. Germline assignment: CDR1 SGHTA and CDR2 FQGNSA.

This clonotype was found many times. CDR3 protein: CSVDGNEQFF. As DNA, the CDR3 is TGCAGTGTTGACGGCAATGAGCAGTTCTTC. The chain employs TRBV20-1 and TRBJ2-1, with D unclear. V lost 7 bases to trimming and J lost 6 bases, with 7 bases between them. Germline V lookup: CDR1 DFQATT, CDR2 SNEGSKA (reference sequence). The CDR3 runs to 10 residues.